One sample yielded the 29 T cell receptor beta chains listed below, sequenced in a study of CD8 T cells in ankylosing spondylitis. Via MiXCR, TCRdb re-called the 5' RACE reads, giving one row per CDR3 protein. In the table there are roughly 230,000 distinct CDR3 sequences, 18% of which are singletons. Sequenced: blood, either unsorted or a sorted T cell fraction (not recorded which). These receptors originate from a male donor with ankylosing spondylitis or in good health (not recorded which).

J is TRBJ2-3 and V is TRBV4-1; TRBD2 might be the D (6 bases). CDR3 length equals 17 residues. V was cut by 1 base and J by 6 bases, with 20 bases left in between. From germline, CDR1 is MGHRA and CDR2 YSYEKL. CDR3 DNA: TGCGCCAGCAGCCAAGTGACGTTAAGCGGGCGTGGGGATACGCAGTATTTT. Protein: CASSQVTLSGRGDTQYF.

In its sample, this clonotype was seen a few times. V and J are TRBV7-9 and TRBJ2-1; 12 bases agree with TRBD2. Per the germline V gene, CDR1 is SEHNR and CDR2 is FQNEAQ (reference sequence). This CDR3 is built from 16 residues. With V trimmed by 1 base and J by 8 bases, 6 bases remained unmatched. CDR3 loop: CASSLVETSGSDEQFF. CDR3 nucleotides: TGTGCCAGCAGCTTAGTGGAGACTAGCGGGAGCGATGAGCAGTTCTTC.

V is TRBV27 and J is TRBJ2-7, with 7 bases lining up with TRBD2. Germline-derived CDR1 and CDR2 are MNHEY and SMNVEV (reference sequence). CDR3 length equals 13 residues. J was trimmed by 1 base and V by 8 bases; bases with no gene match: 5. The CDR3 nucleotides are TGTGCCAGCGGAATAGCGGGTTCCTACGAGCAGTACTTC. Protein product: CASGIAGSYEQYF.

V usage is TRBV4-1 and J usage is TRBJ2-1; no clear D. Trimming removed 0 bases at V and 9 bases at J, with 18 bases between. Germline CDR1 reads MGHRA; CDR2 reads YSYEKL. This CDR3 region has 16 residues. CDR3 DNA: TGCGCCAGCAGCCAAGATTGGGGTAGTTCCGAACTTGAGCAGTTCTTC. This sequence encodes CASSQDWGSSELEQFF.

This clonotype was observed many times. Here the CDR3 reads CASRDADTQYF. The CDR3, as DNA: TGTGCCAGCAGGGACGCAGATACGCAGTATTTT. The chain recombines TRBV7-2 with TRBJ2-3; D not resolved. V dropped 6 bases and J dropped 4 bases, with 5 bases sitting between them. Germline CDR1 SGHTA, CDR2 FQGNSA. This CDR3 has 11 residues. Drawing the rest from reference TRBV7-2 and TRBJ2-3, the complete variable domain is GAGVSQSPSNKVTEKGKDVELRCDPISGHTALYWYRQSLGQGLEFLIYFQGNSAPDKSGLPSDRFSAERTGGSVSTLTIQRTQQEDSAVYLCASRDADTQYFGPGTRLTVL.

In regard to this clonotype: A much larger clone lies a single base off, so this may be a read error. The chain combines TRBV18 with TRBJ2-6; 10 positions match TRBD1. The trim removed 1 base at V and 1 base at J, leaving 4 bases unmatched. This CDR3 has 18 residues. Germline CDR1 is KGHSH and CDR2 is LQKENI. CDR3 in DNA: TGTGCCAGCTCACCACTGAGACAGGGGGCGTCTGGGGCCAACGTCCTGACTTTC. Protein product: CASSPLRQGASGANVLTF.

The CDR3 is CSVEDSGGQFYGYTF. The DNA for the CDR3 is TGCAGCGTTGAAGATTCCGGGGGACAATTCTATGGCTACACCTTC. The rearrangement uses TRBV29-1 and TRBJ1-2, with D possibly TRBD1 on 6 matching bases. Germline loops: CDR1 SQVTM, CDR2 ANQGSEA. This CDR3 has 15 residues. V lost 0 bases, J lost 4 bases, and 15 bases lay in between.

This clonotype has just a few counts. The J gene is TRBJ2-1, the V gene TRBV5-1; tentative D call: TRBD2 (5 bases). Trimming left V 0 bases short and J 2 bases short, with 18 bases between. The CDR3 contains 18 residues. Germline V CDR1 and CDR2: SGHRS, YFSETQ. This chain's CDR3 is CASSLGFRGFRAYNEQFF. The CDR3 DNA reads TGCGCCAGCAGCTTGGGTTTCCGGGGTTTTAGGGCCTACAATGAGCAGTTCTTC.

The chain recombines TRBV27 with TRBJ2-7; D is possibly TRBD1 (6 bases). The CDR3 has 14 amino acids. The germline V gene has CDR1 MNHEY and CDR2 SMNVEV (reference sequence). Trimming left V 0 bases short and J 4 bases short, with 10 bases between. CDR3 sequence: CASSLSGQLYEQYF. The CDR3 region has the DNA TGTGCCAGCAGTTTATCCGGACAGTTATACGAGCAGTACTTC.

This clonotype came up a few times. This chain links TRBV20-1 with TRBJ2-2; 7 bases are a match to TRBD1. The CDR3 runs to 15 residues. Per the germline V gene, CDR1 is DFQATT and CDR2 is SNEGSKA (reference sequence). The V and J ends lost 6 bases and 5 bases, in that order; junction bases with no gene match: 12. Here the CDR3 reads CSALTGERVTGELFF. DNA of the CDR3: TGCAGTGCCCTAACAGGGGAACGGGTTACCGGGGAGCTGTTTTTT.

This sequence joins TRBV5-1 and TRBJ1-2, with a possible D match to TRBD1 (5 bases). The V gene lost 0 bases and the J gene lost 0 bases, with 9 bases spanning the gap. Looked up from germline, CDR1 is SGHRS and CDR2 is YFSETQ. CDR3 length: 15 residues. The CDR3 spells CASSLEGLANYGYTF. The CDR3 nucleotides are TGCGCCAGCAGCTTGGAGGGGTTAGCTAACTATGGCTACACCTTC. The entire variable domain, with the rest obtained from reference TRBV5-1 and TRBJ1-2, is as follows: KAGVTQTPRYLIKTRGQQVTLSCSPISGHRSVSWYQQTPGQGLQFLFEYFSETQRNKGNFPGRFSGRQFSNSRSEMNVSTLELGDSALYLCASSLEGLANYGYTFGSGTRLTVV.

The rearrangement uses TRBV12-5 and TRBJ2-3, with D uncertain. The CDR3 consists of 12 residues. The germline V and J ends were trimmed by 3 bases and 6 bases, with 7 bases remaining between them. The germline CDR1 and CDR2 sequences are LGHNT and FRNRAP. The CDR3: CASGLHLDTQYF. DNA for the CDR3: TGTGCTAGTGGTTTACACTTGGATACGCAGTATTTT. The full variable domain, its missing parts supplied by reference TRBV12-5 and TRBJ2-3, is DARVTQTPRHKVTEMGQEVTMRCQPILGHNTVFWYRQTMMQGLELLAYFRNRAPLDDSGMPKDRFSAEMPDATLATLKIQPSEPRDSAVYFCASGLHLDTQYFGPGTRLTVL.

The chain joins TRBV27 to TRBJ2-1; maybe TRBD2 (6 bases). The V end lost 5 bases, the J end lost 0 bases, and 17 bases lay between the germline ends. The germline V gene encodes CDR1 MNHEY and CDR2 SMNVEV (reference sequence). This CDR3 is built from 17 residues. CDR3 sequence (DNA): TGTGCCAGCAGTGACGGTGGGTCCGGGGGCTCCTACAATGAGCAGTTCTTC. This codes for CASSDGGSGGSYNEQFF.

This clonotype was counted between two and nine times. This chain links TRBV7-9 with TRBJ2-7; 7 positions match TRBD1. CDR3 length equals 14 residues. Losses at the gene ends were 4 bases for V and 2 bases for J; bases not matched to a gene: 5. Germline V gives CDR1 SEHNR, CDR2 FQNEAQ (reference sequence). CDR3 nucleotides: TGTGCCAGCAGCTCCCGGGACAGCACCTACGAGCAGTACTTC. Its protein product is CASSSRDSTYEQYF.

This clonotype was found a few times. The rearrangement uses TRBV5-6 and TRBJ2-7; D perhaps matches TRBD1 (6 bases). Germline values: CDR1 SGHDT, CDR2 YYEEEE. The CDR3 has 14 residues. V lost 1 base to trimming and J lost 2 bases, with 10 bases between them. For the CDR3, the DNA is TGTGCCAGCAGCTTGAGGACAGTAGCCTACGAGCAGTACTTC. It yields the protein CASSLRTVAYEQYF.

This sequence joins TRBV4-3 and TRBJ1-4; D remains unclear. V was trimmed by 3 bases and J by 0 bases, leaving 11 bases between them. The CDR3 spans 16 residues. Germline lookup yields CDR1 LGHNA and CDR2 YSLEER. In DNA form, the CDR3 reads TGCGCCAGCAGCCACACCCTGGGCTCAACTAATGAAAAACTGTTTTTT. Its protein product is CASSHTLGSTNEKLFF.

The sample holds a few counts of this clonotype. The chain links TRBV10-2 to TRBJ2-5; the match to TRBD2 covers 10 bases. Losses at the gene ends were 6 bases for V and 5 bases for J; bases not matched to a gene: 6. The CDR3 spans 14 residues. Germline CDR1 reads WSHSY; CDR2 reads SAAADI. The CDR3 DNA sequence: TGCGCCAGCAGAGGACTAGCGGAGGGGGAGACCCAGTACTTC. Translated: CASRGLAEGETQYF.

This clonotype has a handful of counts. The chain uses TRBV4-3 and TRBJ2-2; no clear D gene. This CDR3 region has 15 residues. The germline V gene has CDR1 LGHNA and CDR2 YSLEER. The V and J ends lost 1 base and 6 bases respectively, with 12 bases between them. CDR3 residues: CASSQGGSNSGELFF. CDR3 DNA: TGCGCCAGCAGCCAAGGGGGATCCAATTCCGGGGAGCTGTTTTTT.

This rearrangement joins TRBV20-1 to TRBJ2-1; 12 bases fit TRBD2. CDR3 size: 18 residues. After removal of 0 bases from V and 7 bases from J, the junction contained 13 bases not matched to a gene. The germline gives CDR1 DFQATT, CDR2 SNEGSKA (reference sequence). CDR3 in amino acids: CSARDPNLAGGPLNEQFF. The CDR3 nucleotides are TGCAGTGCTAGAGATCCCAATCTAGCGGGAGGGCCCCTTAATGAGCAGTTCTTC.

This clonotype turned up a few times. This chain uses TRBV27 with TRBJ1-5; D may be TRBD1 (5 bases). Trimming stripped 7 bases from V and 6 bases from J, with 10 bases between. The CDR3 runs to 12 residues. Germline V gene data show CDR1 as MNHEY and CDR2 as SMNVEV (reference sequence). The CDR3 coding sequence is TGTGCCAGCACCTCGGGGGGTCAGCCCCAGCATTTT. Its protein is CASTSGGQPQHF.

V is TRBV20-1 and J is TRBJ2-1; D is ambiguous. The CDR3 extends over 14 amino acids. The germline V gene has CDR1 DFQATT and CDR2 SNEGSKA (reference sequence). Trimming left V 3 bases short and J 0 bases short, with 9 bases between. The CDR3 region has the DNA TGCAGTGCTAGCTTTACGACCTCCTACAATGAGCAGTTCTTC. Amino acid sequence: CSASFTTSYNEQFF.

The V and J genes are TRBV29-1 and TRBJ1-1, with D perhaps TRBD1 (5 bases). Germline CDR1 SQVTM, CDR2 ANQGSEA. V was clipped by 4 bases and J by 7 bases, with 13 bases between them. CDR3 length: 12 residues. The CDR3 sequence is CSVVGVYVEAFF. The CDR3, as DNA: TGCAGCGTTGTAGGGGTTTATGTTGAAGCTTTCTTT.

This clonotype was recorded a few times. This sequence joins TRBV29-1 and TRBJ2-1; the match to TRBD2 covers 9 bases. This CDR3 is 14 amino acids long. Germline values: CDR1 SQVTM, CDR2 ANQGSEA. Trimming cost V 4 bases and J 2 bases; bases outside gene matches: 3. CDR3 residues: CSVVAGGTYNEQFF. The CDR3 DNA sequence: TGCAGCGTTGTGGCGGGAGGGACCTACAATGAGCAGTTCTTC.

The gene calls are TRBV4-3 and TRBJ2-7; 11 positions match TRBD1. Trimming took 5 bases from V and 5 from J; bases not matched to a gene: 5. The CDR3 is made up of 14 amino acids. In germline, CDR1 is LGHNA, CDR2 YSLEER. The CDR3 region is CASSAGTGGNEQYF. In DNA, the CDR3 is TGCGCCAGCAGCGCCGGGACAGGGGGAAACGAGCAGTACTTC.

With regard to this clonotype: The CDR3 carries no conserved terminal phenylalanine or tryptophan, so it likely arises from a read error. V is TRBV4-3 and J is TRBJ2-2; no firm D call. The CDR3 contains 15 residues. Trimming took 1 base from V and 6 from J, leaving 12 bases between them. Germline V gene lookup returns CDR1 LGHNA and CDR2 YSLEER. The CDR3 protein is CASSQGGSNSGELFS. CDR3 sequence (DNA): TGCGCCAGCAGCCAAGGGGGATCCAATTCCGGGGAGCTGTTTTCT.

This clonotype has only a few counts. The chain joins TRBV3-1 to TRBJ2-1; unclear D gene. This CDR3 is 17 amino acids long. Germline V CDR1 and CDR2: LGHDT, YNNKEL (reference sequence). V was cut by 0 bases and J by 4 bases, with 16 bases left in between. The CDR3 DNA is TGTGCCAGCAGCCAAGAAGGCGGCCCCCATGGGTACAATGAGCAGTTCTTC. Protein: CASSQEGGPHGYNEQFF.

This clonotype showed up many times. V and J are TRBV5-1 and TRBJ2-1; the D is unclear. V was pared by 0 bases and J by 6 bases, with 1 base between. The CDR3 length is 11 residues. Germline V lookup: CDR1 SGHRS, CDR2 YFSETQ. CDR3 sequence reads: CASSLGNEQFF. In DNA, the CDR3 is TGCGCCAGCAGCTTGGGCAATGAGCAGTTCTTC.

The table lists this clonotype with many counts. J is TRBJ2-7 and V is TRBV5-1; TRBD1 matches 7 bases. The CDR3 is 14 residues long. After removal of 0 bases from V and 3 bases from J, the junction contained 3 bases not matched to a gene. Germline CDR1 SGHRS, CDR2 YFSETQ. DNA for the CDR3: TGCGCCAGCAGCTTGGGACAGGGAAACTACGAGCAGTACTTC. This encodes CASSLGQGNYEQYF.

This chain uses TRBV9 with TRBJ2-3, with 8 bases aligning to TRBD2. CDR1 is SGDLS, CDR2 YYNGEE, per germline. There are 16 residues in the CDR3. J gave up 2 bases and V 0 bases, and 5 bases lay outside the gene matches. The CDR3 DNA reads TGTGCCAGCAGCGTAGAGGCGGGAGGCTCCACAGATACGCAGTATTTT. This sequence encodes CASSVEAGGSTDTQYF.